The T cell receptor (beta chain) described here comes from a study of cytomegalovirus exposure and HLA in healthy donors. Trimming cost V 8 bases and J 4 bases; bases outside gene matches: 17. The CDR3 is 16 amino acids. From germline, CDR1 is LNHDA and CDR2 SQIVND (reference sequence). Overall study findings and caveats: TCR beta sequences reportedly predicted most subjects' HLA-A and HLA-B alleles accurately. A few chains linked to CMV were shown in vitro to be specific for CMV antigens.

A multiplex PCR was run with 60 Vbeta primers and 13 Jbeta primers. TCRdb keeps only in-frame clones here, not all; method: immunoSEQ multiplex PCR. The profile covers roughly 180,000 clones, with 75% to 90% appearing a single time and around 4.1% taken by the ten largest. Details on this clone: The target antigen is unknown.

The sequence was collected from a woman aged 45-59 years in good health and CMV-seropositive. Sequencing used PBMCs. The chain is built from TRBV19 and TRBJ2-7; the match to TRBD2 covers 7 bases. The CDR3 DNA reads TGTGCCAGTTCCCGGTCGGGGGAGGGTGACTCGTACGAGCAGTACTTC. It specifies CASSRSGEGDSYEQYF.